This is a list of T cell receptor beta chains from one sample in a study of CD8+ T cells in alopecia areata. The data were produced by immunoSEQ multiplex PCR, yet TCRdb's version contains in-frame clones alone and is incomplete. The sample holds 150,000 or so clones, about 61% seen once. This sample comprised CD4+ T cells sorted from blood, obtained at approximately week 60, from a patient treated with tofacitinib. Source of these receptors: a human donor with alopecia areata. CDR3s include the opening cysteine and the closing phenylalanine or tryptophan. A D gene is named only where the DNA matches it firmly. The size field is filled for only some rows; it gives once, few, many or a size class.

TRBV5-1,.,TRBJ2-5,TRBD2,CASSAGLARQETQYF,TGCGCCAGCAGCGCGGGACTAGCTCGACAAGAGACCCAGTACTTC
TRBV7-7,.,TRBJ2-4,.,CASSSLREKNIQYF,TGTGCCAGCAGCTCCCTTCGCGAGAAAAACATTCAGTACTTC
TRBV29-1,.,TRBJ2-7,.,CSVKGHEQYF,TGCAGCGTTAAAGGTCACGAGCAGTACTTC
TRBV5-4,.,TRBJ1-5,.,CASSPDPNSNQPQHF,TGTGCCAGCAGCCCGGACCCTAATAGCAATCAGCCCCAGCATTTT
TRBV18,.,TRBJ2-3,TRBD1,CASSPATGKLDTQYF,TGTGCCAGCTCACCAGCGACAGGGAAGTTAGATACGCAGTATTTT
TRBV19,.,TRBJ1-5,TRBD1,CASSPTGGAGNQPQHF,TGTGCCAGTAGTCCCACAGGGGGCGCGGGCAATCAGCCCCAGCATTTT
TRBV11-2,.,TRBJ2-6,TRBD1,CASSLGTGKNSVLTF,TGTGCCAGCAGTTTAGGGACAGGAAAAAACAGCGTCCTGACTTTC
TRBV5-1,.,TRBJ2-3,.,CASSLASGRPLGDTQYF,TGCGCCAGCAGCTTGGCAAGCGGGCGTCCCCTCGGAGATACGCAGTATTTT
TRBV11-3,.,TRBJ1-2,.,CASSKEAPGGYTF,TGTGCCAGCAGCAAGGAAGCCCCGGGTGGCTACACCTTC
TRBV5-5,few,TRBJ1-6,TRBD1,CASSKQQGPLHF,TGTGCCAGCAGCAAGCAACAGGGGCCCCTCCACTTT
TRBV7-9,few,TRBJ2-1,.,CASSLDNYNEQFF,TGTGCCAGCAGCTTGGACAACTACAATGAGCAGTTCTTC
TRBV4-1,.,TRBJ1-6,.,CASSRQSSYNSPLHF,TGCGCCAGCAGCCGACAGAGCTCCTATAATTCACCCCTCCACTTT
TRBV9,few,TRBJ1-3,.,CASTLHPGLGNTIYF,TGTGCCAGCACGTTACACCCCGGGTTAGGAAACACCATATATTTT
TRBV19,.,TRBJ1-6,.,CASSRSYNSPLHF,TGTGCCAGTAGCAGGTCTTATAATTCACCCCTCCACTTT
TRBV6-1,.,TRBJ1-2,.,CASFGRVGNYGYTF,TGTGCCAGCTTCGGGAGGGTTGGTAACTATGGCTACACCTTC
TRBV6-5,.,TRBJ1-2,TRBD1,CASSYSSRGDYGYTF,TGTGCCAGCAGTTACTCGTCCAGGGGGGACTATGGCTACACCTTC
TRBV2,.,TRBJ1-1,TRBD1,CASGRGAMNTEAFF,TGTGCCAGCGGCAGGGGGGCGATGAACACTGAAGCTTTCTTT
TRBV7-9,few,TRBJ1-3,TRBD1,CASRRDRGNTIYF,TGTGCCAGCAGGAGGGACAGGGGAAACACCATATATTTT
TRBV29-1,.,TRBJ1-3,.,CSVEVGFGNTIYF,TGCAGCGTTGAAGTGGGTTTTGGAAACACCATATATTTT
TRBV4-1,.,TRBJ1-1,TRBD1,CASSQIGTGKAEAFF,TGCGCCAGCAGCCAAATAGGGACAGGGAAGGCTGAAGCTTTCTTT
TRBV29-1,.,TRBJ2-7,TRBD1,CSVEFGQAYEQYF,TGCAGCGTTGAGTTCGGACAGGCCTACGAGCAGTACTTC
TRBV7-9,.,TRBJ1-2,.,CASSFDTSTSTF,TGTGCCAGCAGCTTCGATACGTCCACTTCCACCTTC
TRBV7-8,.,TRBJ1-5,.,CASSLDRNQPQHF,TGTGCCAGCAGTCTGGACAGAAATCAGCCCCAGCATTTT
TRBV5-1,.,TRBJ1-2,.,CASSPEPENHNRTGYTF,TGCGCCAGCAGCCCGGAACCCGAAAACCATAACAGAACCGGCTACACCTTC
TRBV11-2,.,TRBJ1-4,.,CASSVRITNEKLFF,TGTGCCAGCAGCGTCCGAATCACTAATGAAAAACTGTTTTTT
TRBV5-1,once,TRBJ2-4,.,CASSPDRWSAKNIQYF,TGCGCCAGCAGCCCTGACAGGTGGTCGGCCAAAAACATTCAGTACTTC
TRBV5-1,.,TRBJ1-2,TRBD1,CASSLVTGDNYGYTF,TGCGCCAGCAGCTTGGTGACAGGGGATAACTATGGCTACACCTTC
TRBV30,few,TRBJ1-2,.,CAWRGHKDRSNYGYTF,TGTGCCTGGAGGGGACATAAGGACCGCTCTAACTATGGCTACACCTTC
TRBV7-9,.,TRBJ1-1,.,CASTLNGGTEAFF,TGTGCCAGCACCCTCAACGGGGGCACTGAAGCTTTCTTT
TRBV21-1,.,TRBJ1-5,.,CAIATGYSGQPQHF,TGTGCCATTGCGACAGGGTACTCTGGTCAGCCCCAGCATTTT
TRBV5-1,.,TRBJ2-7,.,CASSFEQGDEQYF,TGCGCCAGCAGCTTTGAACAGGGCGACGAGCAGTACTTC
TRBV7-9,.,TRBJ2-5,TRBD1,CASSLTGGLETQYF,TGTGCCAGCAGCTTAACAGGGGGCTTGGAGACCCAGTACTTC
TRBV29-1,.,TRBJ2-3,.,CSVGGRNTDTQYF,TGCAGCGTTGGAGGCAGAAACACAGATACGCAGTATTTT
TRBV9,.,TRBJ2-2,.,CASSQHSQNTGELFF,TGTGCCAGCAGCCAACACTCCCAGAACACCGGGGAGCTGTTTTTT
TRBV30,.,TRBJ2-3,.,CAWRVNTDTQYF,TGTGCCTGGAGGGTAAACACAGATACGCAGTATTTT
TRBV29-1,few,TRBJ2-7,TRBD1,CSVEVRGLSYEQYF,TGCAGCGTTGAGGTCAGGGGGCTCTCCTACGAGCAGTACTTC
TRBV7-9,.,TRBJ2-1,.,CASSLQGYEQFF,TGTGCCAGCAGCTTACAGGGGTATGAGCAGTTCTTC
TRBV7-3,.,TRBJ2-3,TRBD2,CASSLTSGVTDTQYF,TGTGCCAGCAGCTTAACTAGCGGGGTCACGGATACGCAGTATTTT
TRBV19,many,TRBJ1-3,.,CASSRVAGQNSGNTIYF,TGTGCCAGTAGTCGCGTTGCTGGGCAGAACTCTGGAAACACCATATATTTT
TRBV7-8,.,TRBJ1-5,TRBD1,CASSLDRVVSNQPQHF,TGTGCCAGCAGCCTCGACAGGGTAGTGAGCAATCAGCCCCAGCATTTT
TRBV30,.,TRBJ2-3,.,CAWSPQGNSDTQYF,TGTGCCTGGAGTCCTCAGGGAAATTCAGATACGCAGTATTTT
TRBV30,few,TRBJ1-4,.,CAWSGGSEKLFF,TGTGCCTGGTCTGGGGGAAGTGAAAAACTGTTTTTT
TRBV4-1,.,TRBJ1-6,.,CASSQTMSPLHF,TGCGCCAGCAGCCAAACCATGTCCCCCCTCCACTTT